The T cell receptor (beta chain) described here comes from a study of blood T cell repertoires in COVID-19 (dated by TCRdb to the early 2020s). A note on the overall study: The collaborator samples originated in the United States, Italy and Spain and spanned the acute and convalescent phases of COVID-19. Nearly every sample came with metadata listing a de-identified subject ID, COVID-19 status, age in years and sex. The prospective study material was composed of cDNA or gDNA derived from T cells, B-cell-depleted T cells, or PBMCs. Where HLA class I and class II types were available, the types were taken from metadata supplied by the sample provider, not from assay-based typing. The dataset comprised deeply sampled blood TCRbeta repertoires from subjects exposed to, actively infected with, or recovered from COVID-19. The repertoires were released in a freely available public database intended as a resource for research on the immune response to SARS-CoV-2. Samples were obtained from the ongoing ImmuneRACE study (first 160 participants) and from some 1,300 subjects provided by 6 global collaborators.

TCRbeta CDR3 regions were amplified from genomic DNA by means of the immunoSEQ Assay, a bias-controlled multiplex PCR. In the source study's methods: The number of nucleated cells in each sample was estimated by amplification of reference gene primers within the assay. To quantify the absolute abundance of each unique TCRbeta CDR3 rearrangement, sequence reads were collapsed and filtered. For each sample, productive Simpson clonality was calculated by taking the square root of Simpson's diversity index across productive rearrangements. TCRdb obtained this table from immuneACCESS and retained in-frame rearrangements with V and J assigned. These tables miss some clones; where compared with another copy, unresolved V genes account for less than half of the shortfall, and the remainder is unexplained. That table furnishes V, J and clone size, whereas the DNA furnished D and trimming. Recorded for this sample are 150,000 or so clones; 80% to 90% of them occurred a single time. The ten largest account for around 1.5% of the sample.

There are 12 amino acids in the CDR3, from cysteine to phenylalanine inclusive. The kept DNA is CDR3 alone, 36 bases in frame from the first base. The germline V gene sets CDR1 to SNHLY and CDR2 to FYNNEI. The germline ends are 14 bases apart after V is trimmed by 8 bases and J by 7 bases. Overall results and qualifications from the work: The amount of clinical and demographic metadata varied by source and participant and was provided uncurated.

The collaborating institutions used their own protocols to collect whole blood in K2EDTA tubes. For TCRbeta analysis, collaborators shipped samples as frozen whole blood, isolated PBMCs, or DNA extracted from either of those sample types. Note on this clone: Its cognate antigen has yet to be identified. No much larger clone exists at a distance of one base, and base qualities are not known.

This chain is built from TRBV2 and TRBJ1-1; confidence is insufficient to name the D gene. The sample comprised peripheral blood. The receptor was isolated from a woman in her forties or fifties with acute or convalescent COVID-19. The CDR3 here reads CASCGDRGEAFF. The nucleotide sequence is TGTGCCAGCTGCGGGGATAGAGGTGAAGCTTTCTTT. With the portions outside the CDR3 filled from the reference TRBV2 and TRBJ1-1 genes, the complete variable region becomes EPEVTQTPSHQVTQMGQEVILRCVPISNHLYFYWYRQILGQKVEFLVSFYNNEISEKSEIFDDQFSVERPDGSNFTLKIRSTKLEDSAMYFCASCGDRGEAFFGQGTRLTVV.